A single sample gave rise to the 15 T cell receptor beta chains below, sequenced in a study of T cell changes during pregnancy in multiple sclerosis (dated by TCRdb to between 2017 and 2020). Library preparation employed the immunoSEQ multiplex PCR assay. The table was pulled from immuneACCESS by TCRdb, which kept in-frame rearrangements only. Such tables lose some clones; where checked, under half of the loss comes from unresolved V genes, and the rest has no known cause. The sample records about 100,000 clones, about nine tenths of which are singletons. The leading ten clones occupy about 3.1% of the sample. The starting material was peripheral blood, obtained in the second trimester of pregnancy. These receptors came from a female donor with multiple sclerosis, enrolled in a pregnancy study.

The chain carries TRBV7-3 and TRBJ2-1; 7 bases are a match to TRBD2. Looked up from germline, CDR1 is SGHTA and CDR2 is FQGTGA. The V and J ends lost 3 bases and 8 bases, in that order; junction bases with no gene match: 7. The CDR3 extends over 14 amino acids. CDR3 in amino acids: CASSFGGGPYEQFF. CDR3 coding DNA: TGTGCCAGCAGCTTCGGGGGAGGGCCGTATGAGCAGTTCTTC.

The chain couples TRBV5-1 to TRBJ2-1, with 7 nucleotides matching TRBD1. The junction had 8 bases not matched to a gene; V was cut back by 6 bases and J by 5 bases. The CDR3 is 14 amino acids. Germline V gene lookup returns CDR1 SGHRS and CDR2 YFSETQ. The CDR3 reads CASNRDRANNEQFF. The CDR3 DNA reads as TGCGCCAGCAACAGGGACAGAGCAAACAATGAGCAGTTCTTC.

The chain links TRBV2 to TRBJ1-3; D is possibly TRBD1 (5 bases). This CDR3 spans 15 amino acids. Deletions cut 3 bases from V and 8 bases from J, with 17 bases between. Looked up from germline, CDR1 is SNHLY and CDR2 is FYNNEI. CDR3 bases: TGTGCCAGCAGTGAGTCCCAGGGCCGGGGGGACACCATATATTTT. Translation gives CASSESQGRGDTIYF.

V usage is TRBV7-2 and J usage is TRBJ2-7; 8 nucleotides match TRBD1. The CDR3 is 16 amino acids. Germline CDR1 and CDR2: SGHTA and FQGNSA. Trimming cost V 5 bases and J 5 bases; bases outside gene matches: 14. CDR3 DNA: TGTGCCAGCAGCCACCCCGAGGGGCAGGGGGCCAACGAGCAGTACTTC. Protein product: CASSHPEGQGANEQYF.

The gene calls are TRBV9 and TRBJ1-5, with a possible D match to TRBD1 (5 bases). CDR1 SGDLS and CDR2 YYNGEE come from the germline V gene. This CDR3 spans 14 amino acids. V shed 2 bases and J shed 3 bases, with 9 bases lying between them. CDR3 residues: CASSVGGDNQPQHF. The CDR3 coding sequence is TGTGCCAGCAGCGTGGGAGGGGACAATCAGCCCCAGCATTTT. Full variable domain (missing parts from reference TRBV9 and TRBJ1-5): DSGVTQTPKHLITATGQRVTLRCSPRSGDLSVYWYQQSLDQGLQFLIQYYNGEERAKGNILERFSAQQFPDLHSELNLSSLELGDSALYFCASSVGGDNQPQHFGDGTRLSIL.

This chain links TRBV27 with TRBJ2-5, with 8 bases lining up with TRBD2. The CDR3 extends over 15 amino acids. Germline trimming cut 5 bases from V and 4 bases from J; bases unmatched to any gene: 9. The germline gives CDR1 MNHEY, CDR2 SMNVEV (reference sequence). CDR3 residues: CASSPRAGGRETQYF. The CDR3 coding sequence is TGTGCCAGCAGTCCAAGGGCGGGAGGACGAGAGACCCAGTACTTC.

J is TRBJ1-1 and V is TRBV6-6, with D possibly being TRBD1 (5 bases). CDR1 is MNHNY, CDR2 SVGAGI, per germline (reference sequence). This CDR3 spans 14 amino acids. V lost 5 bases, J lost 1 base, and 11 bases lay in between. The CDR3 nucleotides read TGTGCCAGCAGTCCTCCCGGACAGAACACTGAAGCTTTCTTT. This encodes CASSPPGQNTEAFF.

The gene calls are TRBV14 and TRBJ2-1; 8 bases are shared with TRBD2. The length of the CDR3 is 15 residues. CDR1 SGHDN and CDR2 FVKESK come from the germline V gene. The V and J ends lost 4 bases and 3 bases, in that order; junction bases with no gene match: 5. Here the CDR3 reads CASSPLADFYNEQFF. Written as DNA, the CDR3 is TGTGCCAGCAGCCCACTAGCGGACTTCTACAATGAGCAGTTCTTC.

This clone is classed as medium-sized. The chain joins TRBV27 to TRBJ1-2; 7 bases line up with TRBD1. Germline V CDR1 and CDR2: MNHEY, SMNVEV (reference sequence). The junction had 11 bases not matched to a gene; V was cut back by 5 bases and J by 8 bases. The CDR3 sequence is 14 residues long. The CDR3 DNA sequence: TGTGCCAGCAGTATAGACAGGGCGGTGGGAGGCTACACCTTC. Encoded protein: CASSIDRAVGGYTF.

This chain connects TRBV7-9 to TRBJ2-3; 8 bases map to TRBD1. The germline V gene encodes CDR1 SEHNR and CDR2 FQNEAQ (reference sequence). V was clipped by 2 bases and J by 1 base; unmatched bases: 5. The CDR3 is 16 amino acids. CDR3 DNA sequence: TGTGCCAGCAGCTTAATTCCGGGACAGGGCACAGATACGCAGTATTTT. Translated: CASSLIPGQGTDTQYF.

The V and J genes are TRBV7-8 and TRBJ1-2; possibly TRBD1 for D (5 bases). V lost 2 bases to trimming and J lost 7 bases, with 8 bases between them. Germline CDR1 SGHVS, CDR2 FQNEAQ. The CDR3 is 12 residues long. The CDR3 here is CASSLQGFGYTF. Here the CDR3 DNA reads TGTGCCAGCAGCTTACAGGGTTTTGGCTACACCTTC.

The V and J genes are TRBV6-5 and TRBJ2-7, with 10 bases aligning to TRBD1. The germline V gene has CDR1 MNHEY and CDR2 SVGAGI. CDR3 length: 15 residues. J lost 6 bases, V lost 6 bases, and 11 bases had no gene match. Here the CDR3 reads CASSSRQGQGLEQYF. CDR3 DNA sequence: TGTGCCAGCAGCTCTAGGCAGGGACAGGGGCTCGAGCAGTACTTC.

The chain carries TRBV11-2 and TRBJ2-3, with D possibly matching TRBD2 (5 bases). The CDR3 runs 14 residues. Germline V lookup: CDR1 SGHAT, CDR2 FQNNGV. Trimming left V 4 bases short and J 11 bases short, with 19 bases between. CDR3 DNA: TGTGCCAGCAGCTCATCCCGACTGGACGCGGGGCAGTATTTT. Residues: CASSSSRLDAGQYF.

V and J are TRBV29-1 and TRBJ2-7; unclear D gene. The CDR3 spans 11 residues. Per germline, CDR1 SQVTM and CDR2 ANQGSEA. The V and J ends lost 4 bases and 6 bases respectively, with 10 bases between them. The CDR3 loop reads CSVGDGSEQYF. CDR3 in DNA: TGCAGCGTTGGAGATGGCTCCGAGCAGTACTTC.

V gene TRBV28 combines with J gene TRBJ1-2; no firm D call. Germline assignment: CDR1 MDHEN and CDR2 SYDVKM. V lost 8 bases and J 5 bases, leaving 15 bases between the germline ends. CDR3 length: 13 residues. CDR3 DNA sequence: TGTGCCAGCCGCCCCCGCCCCCTATATGGCTACACCTTC. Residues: CASRPRPLYGYTF.